This T cell receptor (beta chain) is drawn from a study of blood T cell repertoires in COVID-19 (dated by TCRdb to 2020 to 2022). Looking at the study overall: Collaborator samples came from the United States, Italy and Spain and covered acute and convalescent phases of COVID-19. Samples were obtained from the ongoing ImmuneRACE study (first 160 participants) and from 1,254 subjects provided by 6 global collaborators. The repertoires were made available in a free public database intended to serve as a resource for research on the immune response to SARS-CoV-2. Nearly every sample came with metadata listing a de-identified subject ID, COVID-19 status, age in years and sex. The prospective study material was composed of cDNA or gDNA derived from T cells, B-cell-depleted T cells, or PBMCs. The dataset comprised deeply sampled blood TCRbeta repertoires from subjects exposed to, actively infected with, or recovered from COVID-19. Where HLA class I and class II types were available, the types were taken from metadata supplied by the sample provider, not from assay-based typing. Study-wide conclusions, independent of this receptor: Clinical and demographic metadata were provided uncurated, with the amount varying by source and participant.

A word on this clone: Its antigen is currently not known. It has no much larger one-base neighbor in the sample; base qualities were not kept.

CDR3 length: 16 amino acids, cysteine to phenylalanine. Only CDR3 DNA remains: 48 bases, in frame from the first base. At the junction V is shortened by 3 bases and J by 1 base; bases outside the gene matches: 4. Taken from the germline V gene (reference sequence), the CDR1 and CDR2 loops are LNHDA and SQIVND. Whole blood was collected in K2EDTA tubes by collaborating institutions according to the institutions' own protocols. For TCRbeta analysis, collaborator samples were shipped as frozen whole blood, as isolated PBMCs, or as DNA extracted from either sample type. TCRbeta CDR3 regions were amplified from genomic DNA using the immunoSEQ Assay, a bias-controlled multiplex PCR. The source study handled its data this way. Nucleated cell counts per sample were estimated from amplification of reference gene primers within the assay. To quantify the absolute abundance of each unique TCRbeta CDR3 rearrangement, sequence reads were collapsed and filtered. Productive Simpson clonality was computed per sample as the square root of Simpson's diversity index over productive rearrangements. This immuneACCESS table, as held by TCRdb, lists in-frame sequences with V and J called but not all clones. Of the missing ones, under half trace to an unresolved V gene in checked studies; the others have no known cause. That table is the source of V, J and clone size, and D and trimming were worked out from the DNA. A total of 100,000 or so clones appear in this sample, approximately 80% of them only once. The ten largest clones take up about 12% of the sample.

The TCR sequence derives from a woman between 70 and 85 years old with acute or convalescent COVID-19. Sequencing was done on a sample of peripheral blood. The chain is encoded by TRBV19 joined to TRBJ2-2, with 8 middle bases fitting TRBD2. The CDR3: CASSINLAGNTGELFF. The nucleotides are TGTGCCAGTAGTATTAATCTAGCGGGGAACACCGGGGAGCTGTTTTTT.